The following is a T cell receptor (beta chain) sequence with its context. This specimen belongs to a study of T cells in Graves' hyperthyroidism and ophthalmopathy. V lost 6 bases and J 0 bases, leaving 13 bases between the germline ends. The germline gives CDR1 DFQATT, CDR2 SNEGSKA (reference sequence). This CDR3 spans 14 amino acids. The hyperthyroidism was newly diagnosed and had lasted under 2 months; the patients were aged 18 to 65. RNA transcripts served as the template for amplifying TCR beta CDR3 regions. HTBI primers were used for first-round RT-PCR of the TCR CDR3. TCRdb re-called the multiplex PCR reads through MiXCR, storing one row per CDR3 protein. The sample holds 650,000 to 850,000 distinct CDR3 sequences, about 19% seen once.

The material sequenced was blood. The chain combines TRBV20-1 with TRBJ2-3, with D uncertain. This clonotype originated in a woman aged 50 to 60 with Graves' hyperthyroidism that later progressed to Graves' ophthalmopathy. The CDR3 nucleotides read TGCAGTGCCGACGCCCGGAGAAGCACAGATACGCAGTATTTT. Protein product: CSADARRSTDTQYF.